This T cell receptor beta chain stems from a study of blood T cell repertoires in COVID-19. Method: immunoSEQ multiplex PCR; TCRdb's copy keeps in-frame clones and lacks some. The sample shows some 300,000 clones, around 89% of them seen only once. Enrolment of Seattle patients took place during active infection, and they were followed longitudinally. J gave up 4 bases and V 5 bases, and 6 bases lay outside the gene matches. The CDR3 loop spans 14 amino acids. In germline, CDR1 is SGHTA, CDR2 FQGNSA. The sample comprised peripheral blood. This chain joins TRBV7-2 and TRBJ2-3; 7 bases are a match to TRBD1. This receptor was identified in a woman aged 45-65 years with COVID-19, enrolled during active disease. CDR3 amino acids: CASSQRTGADTQYF. CDR3 nucleotide sequence: TGTGCCAGCAGCCAACGGACAGGTGCAGATACGCAGTATTTT.